This TCR beta chain originates from a study of blood T cell repertoires in COVID-19. Sequencing was performed with immunoSEQ multiplex PCR; in TCRdb, only in-frame clones are kept and a portion is missing. The sample lists over 200,000 clones; over 70% were seen once. CDR1 and CDR2 from the germline V gene are MNHEY and SMNVEV (reference sequence). This CDR3 spans 15 amino acids. The V and J ends lost 0 bases and 5 bases respectively, with 12 bases between them. The chain joins TRBV27 to TRBJ2-3, with D perhaps matching TRBD2 (6 bases). Sequencing used peripheral blood. This receptor was obtained from a woman aged 80 or over with acute or convalescent COVID-19. CDR3 DNA: TGTGCCAGCAGTTTATCGGCGGGGTTCGGAGATACGCAGTATTTT. This sequence encodes CASSLSAGFGDTQYF.